These 10 T cell receptor beta chains were sequenced from one sample in a study of shared clonotypes between healthy human individuals. Produced via immunoSEQ multiplex PCR; TCRdb's table is partial and in-frame only. The data show millions of clones, roughly 92% seen once. The sequencing input was naive CD4+ T cells sorted from blood. Specified subset: CD45RA+ positively selected. These receptors came from a man younger than 30 in good health.

The CDR3 sequence: CASSVQGAGEQYF. The CDR3, as DNA: TGTGCCAGTAGTGTACAGGGGGCCGGAGAGCAGTACTTC. The chain combines TRBV19 with TRBJ2-7; the match to TRBD1 covers 9 bases. Losses at the gene ends were 5 bases for V and 7 bases for J; bases not matched to a gene: 6. Per the germline V gene, CDR1 is LNHDA and CDR2 is SQIVND (reference sequence). This CDR3 contains 13 residues.

This clone has only one observation. The V and J genes are TRBV7-6 and TRBJ2-3, with D unresolved. In germline, CDR1 is SGHVS, CDR2 FNYEAQ. The CDR3 is made up of 15 amino acids. V was cut by 4 bases and J by 3 bases, with 14 bases left in between. CDR3 sequence (DNA): TGTGCCAGCAGCTCCGAGAATAGGTGGACAGATACGCAGTATTTT. It yields the protein CASSSENRWTDTQYF.

This clone appeared a few times. The V gene is TRBV14, the J gene TRBJ1-6, with no clear D. From germline, CDR1 is SGHDN and CDR2 FVKESK. The ends were cut back, 1 base at V and 9 bases at J, with 13 bases in the middle. This CDR3 has 15 residues. The CDR3 loop is CASSQGAGDGSPLHF. The CDR3, as DNA: TGTGCCAGCAGCCAAGGAGCGGGCGACGGTTCACCCCTCCACTTT.

This chain's CDR3 is CASSLYGTGQNEQFF. CDR3 nucleotide sequence: TGTGCCAGCAGTTTATACGGGACAGGGCAGAATGAGCAGTTCTTC. V and J are TRBV28 and TRBJ2-1; TRBD1 agrees at 9 bases. In germline, CDR1 is MDHEN, CDR2 SYDVKM. The length of the CDR3 is 15 residues. V shed 1 base, J shed 7 bases, and the junction held 5 bases outside the gene matches.

The J gene is TRBJ1-1, the V gene TRBV5-1, with no clear D. V was trimmed by 4 bases and J by 0 bases, leaving 16 bases between them. Germline V CDR1 and CDR2: SGHRS, YFSETQ. The length of the CDR3 is 16 residues. The chain's CDR3 is CASSQTAGGLNTEAFF. CDR3 coding DNA: TGCGCCAGCAGCCAAACTGCCGGAGGGTTGAACACTGAAGCTTTCTTT.

The chain couples TRBV19 to TRBJ2-7; D call uncertain. Germline CDR1 is LNHDA and CDR2 is SQIVND (reference sequence). V was shortened by 6 bases and J by 0 bases, with 15 bases between the two germline ends. The CDR3 extends over 15 amino acids. CDR3 loop: CASRSRADNSYEQYF. The CDR3 nucleotides read TGTGCCAGTAGGAGTCGTGCTGATAACTCCTACGAGCAGTACTTC. Using reference TRBV19 and TRBJ2-7 for the parts outside the CDR3, the full variable domain is DGGITQSPKYLFRKEGQNVTLSCEQNLNHDAMYWYRQDPGQGLRLIYYSQIVNDFQKGDIAEGYSVSREKKESFPLTVTSAQKNPTAFYLCASRSRADNSYEQYFGPGTRLTVT.

This chain connects TRBV29-1 to TRBJ1-2; 7 bases map to TRBD1. The J segment lost 2 bases and the V segment lost 5 bases, leaving 8 bases of the junction unmatched. CDR1 is SQVTM, CDR2 ANQGSEA, per germline. The CDR3 consists of 14 residues. CDR3 nucleotide sequence: TGCAGCGTTACTATGACAGGGAAGAACTATGGCTACACCTTC. This encodes CSVTMTGKNYGYTF. The full variable domain, in which reference TRBV29-1 and TRBJ1-2 provide the parts outside the CDR3, is SAVISQKPSRDICQRGTSLTIQCQVDSQVTMMFWYRQQPGQSLTLIATANQGSEATYESGFVIDKFPISRPNLTFSTLTVSNMSPEDSSIYLCSVTMTGKNYGYTFGSGTRLTVV.

V is TRBV19 and J is TRBJ2-2; 9 bases agree with TRBD2. This CDR3 comprises 15 residues. The junction had 7 bases not matched to a gene; V was cut back by 7 bases and J by 4 bases. Germline V CDR1 and CDR2: LNHDA, SQIVND (reference sequence). CDR3 DNA: TGTGCCAGTATGCCTAGCGGGATGATCACCGGGGAGCTGTTTTTT. This encodes CASMPSGMITGELFF.

This chain links TRBV7-9 with TRBJ2-3; 7 bases align to TRBD2. The CDR3 sequence is 14 residues long. V shed 3 bases, J shed 8 bases, and the junction held 8 bases outside the gene matches. Germline lookup yields CDR1 SEHNR and CDR2 FQNEAQ (reference sequence). CDR3 DNA sequence: TGTGCCAGCAGCTTTAGCGGGCTGGGGGGTACGCAGTATTTT. It codes for CASSFSGLGGTQYF.

The rearrangement links TRBV5-1 to TRBJ2-1; D might be TRBD2 (6 bases). Germline V gene lookup returns CDR1 SGHRS and CDR2 YFSETQ. CDR3 length equals 18 residues. Trimming removed 4 bases at V and 6 bases at J, with 26 bases between. The CDR3 region has the DNA TGCGCCAGCAGCCCCGGACGGGAGACGCCGCATCCCCCCAATGAGCAGTTCTTC. This translates into CASSPGRETPHPPNEQFF.